This T cell receptor beta chain is drawn from a study of T cells in localized non-small cell lung cancer. The table came from immunoSEQ multiplex PCR; TCRdb's copy has only in-frame clones and leaves some out. The repertoire holds fewer than 3,000 clones, roughly 30% seen once, with just over 14% in the top ten. This CDR3 contains 15 residues. The V end lost 0 bases, the J end lost 8 bases, and 16 bases lay between the germline ends. Per the germline V gene, CDR1 is WSHSY and CDR2 is SAAADI. Overall study results and limits: Multi-region tumor sequencing was not done, so intratumor heterogeneity could not be excluded. Out of the top 100 tumor clones, a median 57 were seen in adjacent lung. Elevated circulating T cell density in blood was associated with longer overall survival. Uninvolved adjacent lung had higher T cell clonality than tumor and all other tissues.

A word on this clone: Its antigen is unidentified.

The TCR sequence derives from a man aged 35 to 70 with stage II lung adenocarcinoma. The source material was lung tumor tissue, sampled before any cancer treatment. V is TRBV10-2 and J is TRBJ1-2; a possible D gene is TRBD1 (5 bases). CDR3 sequence reads: CASSESDTIRRGYTF. CDR3 nucleotide sequence: TGCGCCAGCAGTGAGTCGGACACTATTCGGCGGGGCTACACCTTC.